The 30 T cell receptor beta chains reported below all come from one sample, sequenced in a study of blood T cell repertoires in COVID-19. This table comes from immunoSEQ multiplex PCR, and its TCRdb copy is limited to in-frame clones, with some not included. The table shows tens of thousands of clones, with approximately 85% occurring only once. Material for sequencing was peripheral blood. These receptor sequences come from a human donor in a cohort sampled during active COVID-19.

The V call is TRBV7-2, the J call TRBJ2-4; possible D gene TRBD2, 5 bases. Per germline, CDR1 SGHTA and CDR2 FQGNSA. Trimming took 1 base from V and 7 from J, leaving 14 bases between them. The length of the CDR3 is 15 residues. Written as DNA, the CDR3 is TGTGCCAGCAGCTTAGATGGTAGCACGGGGAACATTCAGTACTTC. It codes for CASSLDGSTGNIQYF.

This clone was observed a single time. V is TRBV2 and J is TRBJ1-2, with D tentatively TRBD1 (5 bases). Trimming cost V 6 bases and J 7 bases, with 15 bases left between them. CDR3 length equals 13 residues. Germline CDR1 is SNHLY and CDR2 is FYNNEI. The CDR3 protein is CASRDRAGTGYTF. The CDR3 bases are TGTGCCAGCAGGGACCGCGCGGGGACTGGCTACACCTTC.

Here the CDR3 reads CASSYSNSRGTGELFF. The CDR3 region has the DNA TGTGCCAGCAGTTACTCGAATTCCAGGGGAACCGGGGAGCTGTTTTTT. This rearrangement joins TRBV6-5 to TRBJ2-2, with D possibly TRBD1 on 6 matching bases. V was cut by 0 bases and J by 5 bases, with 13 bases left in between. This CDR3 is built from 16 residues. In germline, CDR1 is MNHEY, CDR2 SVGAGI.

CDR3 coding DNA: TGCGCCAGCAGCTTTTTCCGGGACAGGGGCCCTAACTATGGCTACACCTTC. This codes for CASSFFRDRGPNYGYTF. The rearrangement links TRBV5-1 to TRBJ1-2, with 10 positions matching TRBD1. Unmatched junction bases numbered 7, after V lost 2 bases and J lost 0 bases. Germline V lookup: CDR1 SGHRS, CDR2 YFSETQ. This CDR3 is 17 amino acids long.

This clone has just one count. The chain is built from TRBV18 and TRBJ2-1; 7 bases match TRBD2. There are 14 residues in the CDR3. Trimming at V came to 3 bases and at J to 7 bases, leaving 6 bases not matched to a gene. CDR1 is KGHSH and CDR2 is LQKENI in the germline V gene. The CDR3 DNA sequence: TGTGCCAGCTCACCGGCGGGAGCTAGGAATGAGCAGTTCTTC. This gives the protein CASSPAGARNEQFF.

In its sample, this clone was seen a few times. V gene TRBV2 combines with J gene TRBJ1-5; D call uncertain. Germline V gives CDR1 SNHLY, CDR2 FYNNEI. Trimming stripped 3 bases from V and 0 bases from J, with 6 bases between. This CDR3 region has 14 residues. The CDR3 here is CASSDSLSNQPQHF. CDR3 coding DNA: TGTGCCAGCAGTGACAGTCTTAGCAATCAGCCCCAGCATTTT. Combining the CDR3 with reference TRBV2 and TRBJ1-5 gives the whole variable domain EPEVTQTPSHQVTQMGQEVILRCVPISNHLYFYWYRQILGQKVEFLVSFYNNEISEKSEIFDDQFSVERPDGSNFTLKIRSTKLEDSAMYFCASSDSLSNQPQHFGDGTRLSIL.

The gene calls are TRBV5-6 and TRBJ2-7, with TRBD1 matching 8 bases. V was pared by 6 bases and J by 1 base, with 9 bases of the junction left unmatched. This CDR3 has 15 amino acids. Germline loops: CDR1 SGHDT, CDR2 YYEEEE. The chain's CDR3 is CASTSGQGGSYEQYF. The CDR3 DNA reads TGTGCCAGCACCTCAGGACAGGGTGGTTCCTACGAGCAGTACTTC.

The chain couples TRBV19 to TRBJ1-5, with TRBD1 identical over 10 bases. The CDR3 contains 15 residues. Looked up from germline, CDR1 is LNHDA and CDR2 is SQIVND (reference sequence). The J segment lost 5 bases and the V segment lost 3 bases, leaving 4 bases of the junction unmatched. CDR3 in DNA: TGTGCCAGTAGTATGTGGGGGACAGGGGATCAGCCCCAGCATTTT. Protein product: CASSMWGTGDQPQHF.

The chain uses TRBV5-1 and TRBJ2-1; TRBD2 matches 11 bases. Per the germline V gene, CDR1 is SGHRS and CDR2 is YFSETQ. V lost 4 bases to trimming and J lost 0 bases; unmatched junction nucleotides: 9. This CDR3 contains 18 residues. As DNA, the CDR3 is TGCGCCAGCAGCCCGGGACTAGCGGCCTTCAGCTCCTACAATGAGCAGTTCTTC. Amino acid sequence: CASSPGLAAFSSYNEQFF.

The CDR3 bases are TGCGCCAGCAGCGCCCAAGGGGCGAACACTGAAGCTTTCTTT. It is translated as CASSAQGANTEAFF. V and J are TRBV5-1 and TRBJ1-1, with TRBD1 as a possible D gene (5 bases). Deletions cut 4 bases from V and 1 base from J, with 11 bases between. Germline CDR1 is SGHRS and CDR2 is YFSETQ. This CDR3 is 14 amino acids long.

The chain uses TRBV2 and TRBJ2-6; D uncertain. The CDR3 runs 14 residues. Trimming left V 3 bases short and J 5 bases short, with 8 bases between. Germline V gene lookup returns CDR1 SNHLY and CDR2 FYNNEI. The CDR3 DNA sequence: TGTGCCAGCAGTGATGGCAGGCGGGCCAACGTCCTGACTTTC. Its protein product is CASSDGRRANVLTF.

The chain joins TRBV27 to TRBJ2-3; weak D call: TRBD2 (7 bases). This CDR3 has 17 amino acids. V was cut by 6 bases and J by 0 bases, with 19 bases left in between. From germline, CDR1 is MNHEY and CDR2 SMNVEV (reference sequence). CDR3 residues: CASSRPGASGSTDTQYF. The CDR3 DNA reads TGTGCCAGCAGCCGTCCAGGGGCTAGCGGAAGCACAGATACGCAGTATTTT.

The gene calls are TRBV15 and TRBJ2-1; 10 positions agree with TRBD2. From germline, CDR1 is LNHNV and CDR2 YYDKDF (reference sequence). V lost 4 bases to trimming and J lost 8 bases; unmatched junction nucleotides: 11. This CDR3 has 16 amino acids. The DNA of the CDR3 is TGTGCCACCAGCAATTTATGGACTAGCGGTCTAGATGAGCAGTTCTTC. As protein: CATSNLWTSGLDEQFF. Full variable domain (rest looked up from reference TRBV15 and TRBJ2-1): DAMVIQNPRYQVTQFGKPVTLSCSQTLNHNVMYWYQQKSSQAPKLLFHYYDKDFNNEADTPDNFQSRRPNTSFCFLDIRSPGLGDTAMYLCATSNLWTSGLDEQFFGPGTRLTVL.

This clone was seen just once. This chain uses TRBV3-1 (or the pseudogene TRBV3-2) with TRBJ2-1; 9 bases match TRBD2. Germline CDR1 reads LGHDT; CDR2 reads YNNKEL (reference sequence). The CDR3 extends over 15 amino acids. The ends lost 4 bases at V and 2 bases at J; junction bases unmatched: 3. CDR3 nucleotide sequence: TGTGCCAGCAGCCCCCTAGCGGGGCCCTACAATGAGCAGTTCTTC. Its translation is CASSPLAGPYNEQFF.

V and J are TRBV10-3 and TRBJ1-2; D remains unclear. V lost 6 bases, J lost 3 bases, and 14 bases lay in between. This CDR3 spans 14 amino acids. The germline gives CDR1 ENHRY, CDR2 SYGVKD. The CDR3 bases are TGTGCCATCAGGGCGGGATGGACGGACTATGGCTACACCTTC. Translation: CAIRAGWTDYGYTF.

This rearrangement joins TRBV28 to TRBJ2-5, with 9 positions matching TRBD1. The CDR3 covers 14 residues. V lost 6 bases, J lost 5 bases, and 7 bases stayed unmatched. Germline CDR1 and CDR2: MDHEN and SYDVKM. CDR3 amino acids: CASRDRGGVETQYF. In DNA form, the CDR3 reads TGTGCCAGCAGAGACAGGGGGGGTGTGGAGACCCAGTACTTC. Drawing the rest from reference TRBV28 and TRBJ2-5, the complete variable domain is DVKVTQSSRYLVKRTGEKVFLECVQDMDHENMFWYRQDPGLGLRLIYFSYDVKMKEKGDIPEGYSVSREKKERFSLILESASTNQTSMYLCASRDRGGVETQYFGPGTRLLVL.

V and J are TRBV10-3 and TRBJ1-1; maybe TRBD1 (6 bases). The germline V gene encodes CDR1 ENHRY and CDR2 SYGVKD. This CDR3 region has 13 residues. V was trimmed by 6 bases and J by 4 bases, leaving 12 bases between them. Here the CDR3 DNA reads TGTGCCATCAGCCTTGGACAGCGCACTGAAGCTTTCTTT. It yields the protein CAISLGQRTEAFF.

The chain recombines TRBV3-1 (or the pseudogene TRBV3-2) with TRBJ1-4; D is undetermined. CDR1 and CDR2 (germline): LGHDT, YNNKEL (reference sequence). V lost 1 base and J lost 7, with 16 bases in between. The CDR3 totals 16 residues. DNA for the CDR3: TGTGCCAGCAGCCAAGCCGGGATAGGTGGCTTTGAAAAACTGTTTTTT. Translation: CASSQAGIGGFEKLFF.

V usage is TRBV3-1 (or the pseudogene TRBV3-2) and J usage is TRBJ2-3; TRBD1 aligns across 7 bases. Germline V gene sequence: CDR1 LGHDT, CDR2 YNNKEL (reference sequence). This CDR3 is built from 17 residues. Trimming took 4 bases from V and 0 from J; bases not matched to a gene: 10. The CDR3: CASSLSGTAYSTDTQYF. The CDR3 nucleotides read TGTGCCAGCAGCCTGTCCGGGACAGCCTATAGCACAGATACGCAGTATTTT.

The genes are TRBV5-1 and TRBJ2-3; the match to TRBD1 covers 11 bases. Germline V gene data show CDR1 as SGHRS and CDR2 as YFSETQ. After removal of 4 bases from V and 5 bases from J, the junction contained 6 bases not matched to a gene. The CDR3 is made up of 15 amino acids. CDR3 in amino acids: CASSKDRGRGDTQYF. The CDR3 bases are TGCGCCAGCAGCAAGGACAGGGGGCGCGGAGATACGCAGTATTTT.

This sequence joins TRBV28 and TRBJ2-3, with D perhaps TRBD2 (6 bases). This CDR3 region has 16 residues. V was pared by 7 bases and J by 0 bases, with 17 bases between. Germline lookup yields CDR1 MDHEN and CDR2 SYDVKM. The CDR3 DNA reads as TGTGCCAGCACCCCTGGGGCGGGGCCTAGCACAGATACGCAGTATTTT. Encoded protein: CASTPGAGPSTDTQYF.

This chain links TRBV4-1 with TRBJ1-6, with a possible D match to TRBD1 (6 bases). This CDR3 contains 15 residues. Germline-derived CDR1 and CDR2 are MGHRA and YSYEKL. V was clipped by 4 bases and J by 4 bases, with 11 bases between them. CDR3 residues: CASSRDRPYNSPLHF. The CDR3 DNA reads TGCGCCAGCAGCCGTGACAGGCCTTATAATTCACCCCTCCACTTT.

The chain joins TRBV19 to TRBJ1-2; TRBD1 agrees at 7 bases. Germline values: CDR1 LNHDA, CDR2 SQIVND (reference sequence). The V gene end was trimmed by 6 bases and the J gene end by 8 bases; junction bases not matched to a gene: 12. The CDR3 loop spans 14 amino acids. CDR3 in amino acids: CASRRQGGTEGYTF. Here the CDR3 DNA reads TGTGCCAGTAGAAGGCAGGGGGGTACGGAAGGCTACACCTTC.

CDR3 residues: CARGHSSSYEQYF. CDR3 in DNA: TGTGCCAGGGGACACTCAAGCTCCTACGAGCAGTACTTC. This chain joins TRBV28 and TRBJ2-7; possible D gene TRBD1, 6 bases. This CDR3 spans 13 amino acids. Looked up from germline, CDR1 is MDHEN and CDR2 is SYDVKM. Trimming left V 9 bases short and J 0 bases short, with 12 bases between.

The V gene is TRBV19, the J gene TRBJ2-4, with 12 bases fitting TRBD1. Looked up from germline, CDR1 is LNHDA and CDR2 is SQIVND (reference sequence). V gave up 8 bases and J gave up 7 bases; unmatched junction bases: 9. CDR3 length equals 15 residues. CDR3 protein: CASWDRGREGNIQYF. The CDR3 DNA reads as TGTGCCAGTTGGGACAGGGGGCGCGAAGGTAACATTCAGTACTTC.

This chain links TRBV19 with TRBJ2-1; 11 positions agree with TRBD1. The CDR3 length is 15 residues. V gave up 7 bases and J gave up 6 bases; unmatched junction bases: 8. Germline CDR1 LNHDA, CDR2 SQIVND (reference sequence). This CDR3 is CASNPRDRGFNEQFF. The CDR3 nucleotides read TGTGCCAGTAACCCCCGGGACAGGGGGTTCAATGAGCAGTTCTTC.

This chain connects TRBV10-3 to TRBJ1-2, with 8 bases identical to TRBD1. The CDR3 runs 12 residues. J lost 7 bases, V lost 7 bases, and 5 bases had no gene match. Per germline, CDR1 ENHRY and CDR2 SYGVKD. The CDR3 loop reads CAINSGGGGYTF. CDR3 nucleotide sequence: TGTGCCATCAACTCAGGGGGCGGTGGCTACACCTTC.

The chain recombines TRBV5-1 with TRBJ2-7; maybe TRBD1 (5 bases). The germline V gene encodes CDR1 SGHRS and CDR2 YFSETQ. The ends were cut back, 6 bases at V and 3 bases at J, with 13 bases in the middle. The CDR3 totals 13 residues. The DNA of the CDR3 is TGCGCCAGCACCGGCAGGGTCAACTACGAGCAGTACTTC. It translates to CASTGRVNYEQYF.

The CDR3 DNA follows: TGTGCCAGCAGTGACGAGGGCCGACAGGCGCCCTACACCGGGGAGCTGTTTTTT. It yields the protein CASSDEGRQAPYTGELFF. V gene TRBV6-1 combines with J gene TRBJ2-2; D might be TRBD1 (6 bases). With 3 bases removed from V and 3 bases from J, the gap between germline ends came to 20 bases. This CDR3 spans 18 amino acids. In germline, CDR1 is MNHNS, CDR2 SASEGT.

This chain links TRBV19 with TRBJ1-1, with D perhaps TRBD1 (6 bases). Germline V gene sequence: CDR1 LNHDA, CDR2 SQIVND (reference sequence). CDR3 size: 13 residues. V lost 3 bases to trimming and J lost 6 bases, with 11 bases between them. CDR3 in amino acids: CASSISGGAEAFF. CDR3 in DNA: TGTGCCAGTAGTATCTCGGGGGGCGCTGAAGCTTTCTTT.